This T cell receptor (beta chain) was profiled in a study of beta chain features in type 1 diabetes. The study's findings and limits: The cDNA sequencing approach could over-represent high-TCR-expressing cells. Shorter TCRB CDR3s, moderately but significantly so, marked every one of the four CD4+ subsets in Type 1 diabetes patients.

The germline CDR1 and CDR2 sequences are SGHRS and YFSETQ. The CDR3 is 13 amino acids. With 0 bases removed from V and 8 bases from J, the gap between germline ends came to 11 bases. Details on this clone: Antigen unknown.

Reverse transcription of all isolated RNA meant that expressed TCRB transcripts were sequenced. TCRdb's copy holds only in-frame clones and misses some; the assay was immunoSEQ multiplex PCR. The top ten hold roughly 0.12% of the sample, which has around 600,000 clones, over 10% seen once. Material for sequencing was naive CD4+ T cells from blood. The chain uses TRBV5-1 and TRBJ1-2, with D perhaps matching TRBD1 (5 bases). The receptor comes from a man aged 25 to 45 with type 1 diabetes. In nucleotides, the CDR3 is TGCGCCAGCAGCTTGGAGGGGTCGGAAGGCTACACCTTC. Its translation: CASSLEGSEGYTF.